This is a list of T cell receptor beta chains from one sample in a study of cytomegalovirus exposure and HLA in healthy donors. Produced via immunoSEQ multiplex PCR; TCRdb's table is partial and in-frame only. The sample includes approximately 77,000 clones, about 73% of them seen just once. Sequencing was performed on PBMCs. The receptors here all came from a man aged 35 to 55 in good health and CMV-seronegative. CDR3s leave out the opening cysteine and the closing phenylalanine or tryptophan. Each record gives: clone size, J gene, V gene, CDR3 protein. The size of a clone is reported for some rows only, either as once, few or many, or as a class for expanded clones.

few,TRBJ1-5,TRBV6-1,ASEDREAQPQH
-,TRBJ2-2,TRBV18,ASSLMRGENTGELF
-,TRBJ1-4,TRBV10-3,AIRGQGLGEKLF
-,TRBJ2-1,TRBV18,ASSPPRGNEQF
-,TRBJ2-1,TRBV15,ATSRERRDEQF
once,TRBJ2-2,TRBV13,ASSLGQWVSAGELF
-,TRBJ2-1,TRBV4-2,ASSPFSGGTRNEQF
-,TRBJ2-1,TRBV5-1,ASRQDSGRAYNEQF
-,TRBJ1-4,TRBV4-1,ASSQARGWDEKLF
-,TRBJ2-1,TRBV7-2,ASSLLAGVSNEQF
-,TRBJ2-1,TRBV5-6,ASSLTSGNPNEQF
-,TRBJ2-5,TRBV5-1,ASSLLAGGRETQY
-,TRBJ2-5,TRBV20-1,SARGNFGD
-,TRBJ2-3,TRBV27,ASRAWRERGTDTQY
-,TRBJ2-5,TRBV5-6,ASSRLAGGKETQY
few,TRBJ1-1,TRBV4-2,ASSLQGNTEAF
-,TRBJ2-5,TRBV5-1,ASSLDPRGETQY
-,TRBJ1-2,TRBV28,ASRPTGGNYGYT
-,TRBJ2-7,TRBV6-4,VSSDLKGTTSSYEQY
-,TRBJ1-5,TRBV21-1,ASSKEYRRPNNQPQH
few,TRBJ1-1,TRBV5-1,ASSFGGGTEAF
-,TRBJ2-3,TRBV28,ASSLGGRGGDTQY
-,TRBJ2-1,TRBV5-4,ASSAGGLAHNEQF
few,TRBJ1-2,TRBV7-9,ASSPRTEVLNGYT
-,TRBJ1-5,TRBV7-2,ASSNIGGQPQH
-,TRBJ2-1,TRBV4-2,ASSQAEAGGREQF
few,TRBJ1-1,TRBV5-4,ASSLFFGGDLGNTEAF
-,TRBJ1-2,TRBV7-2,ASSLHPVGYT
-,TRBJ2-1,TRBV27,ASCRLAVYNEQF
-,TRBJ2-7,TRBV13,ASSLGNPLAPPAHEQY
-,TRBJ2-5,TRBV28,ASSLYPGRGETQY
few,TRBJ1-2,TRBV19,ASSTTGASYGYT
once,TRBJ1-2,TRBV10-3,AISPGAGSGYT
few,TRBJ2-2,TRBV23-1,ASSQRLARGKLF
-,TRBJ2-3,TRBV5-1,ASSSTSGSGTDTQY
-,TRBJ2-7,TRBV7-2,ASSFTGTGVYEQY
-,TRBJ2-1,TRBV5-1,ASSATGAGEQF
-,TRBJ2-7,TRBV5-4,ASSRCGGCEQY
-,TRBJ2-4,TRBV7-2,ASSLRGGNIQY
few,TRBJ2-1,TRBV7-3,ASSLNSGFSYNEQF
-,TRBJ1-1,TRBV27,ASSLPVNTEAF
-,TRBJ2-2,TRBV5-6,ASSWGGLGFANTGELF
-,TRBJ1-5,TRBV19,ASSSTSRDRGRGSNQPQH
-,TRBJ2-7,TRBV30,AWSVHRRSSTSGRVRVGYEQY
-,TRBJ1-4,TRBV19,ASSITRNEKLF
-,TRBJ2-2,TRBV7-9,ASSPGLGSGELF
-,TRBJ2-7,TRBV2,ASVPTSGTYEQY
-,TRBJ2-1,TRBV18,ASSPWREIHNEQF
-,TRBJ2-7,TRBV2,ASIILGGGPYEQY
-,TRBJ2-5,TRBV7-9,ASSPYTGSSQETQY
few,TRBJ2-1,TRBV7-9,ASSLAEGALNEQF
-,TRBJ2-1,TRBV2,ASSDRLAGGPWF
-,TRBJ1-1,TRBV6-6,ASSSLRTQGAAF
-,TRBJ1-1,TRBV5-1,ASSLEGVNTEAF
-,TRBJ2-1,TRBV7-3,ASSLTLGAEQF
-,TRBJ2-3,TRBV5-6,ASSTGGYGTDTQY
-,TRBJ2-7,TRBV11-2,ASSLRLAGGPDEQY
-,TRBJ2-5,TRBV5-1,ASSQGREEQETQY